This is a list of T cell receptor beta chains from one sample in a study of identical twins. Using its own MiXCR run on the 5' RACE reads, TCRdb lists one record per CDR3 protein. The sample consists of about 160,000 distinct CDR3 sequences, approximately 3.5% of them appearing once. Sequencing was carried out using memory T cells sorted from blood. All receptors derive from a man aged 18 to 29 in good health. Both conserved end residues are part of each CDR3. D genes are given only for firm matches. Size tells how often a clone was seen (once, few, many) or the class of an expanded clone, and some rows leave it out.

clone_size j_call v_call d_call cdr3_nt cdr3_aa
. TRBJ1-2 TRBV6-1 TRBD1 TGTGCCAGCGGGGGGATCCCGGGACAGGGGGCATATGGCTACACCTTC CASGGIPGQGAYGYTF
many TRBJ2-7 TRBV3-1 TRBD2 TGTGCCAGCAGCCAAGGGGCGGGAGGTCCCTACGAGCAGTACTTC CASSQGAGGPYEQYF
many TRBJ1-5 TRBV18 . TGTGCCAGCTCCGAACAGGGCAATCAGCCCCAGCATTTT CASSEQGNQPQHF
. TRBJ1-1 TRBV7-9 TRBD1 TGTGCCAGCAGCTTATCAGCCCCGGGACAGGGGGTAGTTTTCTTT CASSLSAPGQGVVFF
many TRBJ2-1 TRBV25-1 TRBD2 TGTGCCAGCAGTGAGTTGAAGAAGCGGGAAAATGAGCAGTTCTTC CASSELKKRENEQFF
few TRBJ2-2 TRBV30 . TGTGCCTGGAGTGACTGGGGAAGACATAGAACCGGGGAGCTGTTTTTT CAWSDWGRHRTGELFF
many TRBJ2-1 TRBV29-1 . TGCAGCACCGGGGCCCAGTTCTTC CSTGAQFF
many TRBJ2-2 TRBV7-2 TRBD1 TGTGCCAGCAGCTTAGTAATGGGACAGGGGTACACCGGGGAGCTGTTTTTT CASSLVMGQGYTGELFF
many TRBJ2-1 TRBV6-5 TRBD2 TGTGCCAGCAGTTACTCGAGCCTAGCGGGGGTATACAATGAGCAGTTCTTC CASSYSSLAGVYNEQFF
many TRBJ2-1 TRBV7-3 TRBD2 TGTGCCAGCAGCTCGGGACTAGCGGGATCACTGGGTGAGCAGTTCTTC CASSSGLAGSLGEQFF
many TRBJ1-6 TRBV27 TRBD1 TGTGCCAGCAAACCGGGACAGACAACTAACCTCCACTTT CASKPGQTTNLHF
many TRBJ2-5 TRBV20-1 TRBD1 TGCAGTGCTACTGATCGGACAGGGATGAAGACCCAGTACTTC CSATDRTGMKTQYF
few TRBJ1-5 TRBV15 . TGTGCCACCAGCAGAGATAAGGGTATGCAGGGGAGAATCGTCACCCAGCATTTT CATSRDKGMQGRIVTQHF
many TRBJ2-5 TRBV7-3 . TGTGCCAGCAGCTTAGGGGGATTGGAGACCCAGTACTTC CASSLGGLETQYF
many TRBJ1-1 TRBV7-2 . TGTGCCAGCAGCTTGTTTCGGTTTAGGACACATGCTTTCTTT CASSLFRFRTHAFF
many TRBJ2-5 TRBV29-1 . TGCAGCGTTTCCGCAGCAGGGGGGCGAGAGACCCAGTACTTC CSVSAAGGRETQYF
many TRBJ2-1 TRBV7-7 TRBD2 TGTGCCAGCAGTAGGGGACTAGCGGGAGGGGAAGAGCAGTTCTTC CASSRGLAGGEEQFF
many TRBJ2-1 TRBV10-3 TRBD2 TGTGCCATCAGAGCCGGGACTAGAGTCTGGGAGCAGTTCTTC CAIRAGTRVWEQFF
many TRBJ2-5 TRBV7-9 . TGTGCCAGCAGCAAAGGGAAACTAGTAAGAGAGACCCAGTACTTC CASSKGKLVRETQYF
many TRBJ1-5 TRBV6-5 . TGTGCCAGCAGTTCCTCCGGAGGATCAAACCAGCCCCAGCATTTT CASSSSGGSNQPQHF
many TRBJ2-3 TRBV14 TRBD2 TGTGCCAGCAGCCAAGATACCCTAGCGGGATTTATAGGCACAGATACGCAGTATTTT CASSQDTLAGFIGTDTQYF
many TRBJ1-1 TRBV27 . TGTGCCAGCAGTGCCACAAGGGCTTTCCCTGAAGCTTTCTTT CASSATRAFPEAFF
few TRBJ2-7 TRBV18 TRBD1 TGTGCCAGCTCACCAGGGACAGGGAACTACGAGCAGTACTTC CASSPGTGNYEQYF
. TRBJ2-1 TRBV11-1 . TGTGCCAGCAGCCCGCCAGGGGTTGAGCAGTTCTTC CASSPPGVEQFF